Presented here are 2 T cell receptor beta chains from one specimen sequenced in a study of cytomegalovirus exposure and HLA in healthy donors. The PCR employed 60 Vbeta primers together with 13 Jbeta primers. Sequencing was performed with immunoSEQ multiplex PCR; in TCRdb, only in-frame clones are kept and a portion is missing. The repertoire consists of about 80,000 clones, with around 60% occurring once and the leading ten covering roughly 4.4%. The specimen sequenced was PBMCs. Source of these receptors: a male donor in good health and CMV-seropositive.

The V gene is TRBV30, the J gene TRBJ2-7; 9 nucleotides match TRBD1. With V trimmed by 5 bases and J by 9 bases, 8 bases remained unmatched. Germline CDR1 is GTSNPN and CDR2 is SVGIG (reference sequence). CDR3 length equals 12 residues. This CDR3 reads CAWLGQGIVQYF. The DNA for the CDR3 is TGTGCCTGGCTGGGACAGGGTATCGTGCAGTACTTC.

The CDR3 DNA reads TGCGCCAGCAGCTCGGGACAGGGCAACACTGAAGCTTTCTTT. Translating gives CASSSGQGNTEAFF. The chain links TRBV5-1 to TRBJ1-1; TRBD1 aligns across 9 bases. J gave up 2 bases and V 3 bases, and 2 bases lay outside the gene matches. This CDR3 region has 14 residues. Germline loops: CDR1 SGHRS, CDR2 YFSETQ.